The T cell receptor beta chain under discussion was sequenced for a study of T cell clones after liver transplantation. The wider study: A pre-transplant mixed lymphocyte reaction with TCRbeta sequencing defined graft-donor-reactive clones followed in post-transplant blood. Pre-transplant mixed lymphocyte reactions yielded third-party-reactive TCRbeta sequences as comparators for graft-donor-reactive sequences. Three of the eight recipients were HCV-positive; the rest had non-autoimmune, non-viral transplant indications. Standard immunosuppression, with no induction, continued until 12-24 months after transplant.

This CDR3 region has 14 residues. Germline V gene data show CDR1 as LGHNA and CDR2 as YNFKEQ. V dropped 0 bases and J dropped 7 bases, with 9 bases sitting between them. Produced via immunoSEQ multiplex PCR; TCRdb's table is partial and in-frame only. Of tens of thousands of clones in the sample, about two thirds are singletons; the top ten hold approximately 15%. This sequence was found in a human donor who received a liver transplant. Source: CD4+ T cells from blood, taken before liver transplant. The chain recombines TRBV4-2 with TRBJ2-2; D call uncertain. CDR3: CASSQELVRGELFF. In DNA, the CDR3 is TGTGCCAGCAGCCAAGAACTGGTTCGCGGGGAGCTGTTTTTT.